This T cell receptor beta chain is from a study of cytomegalovirus exposure and HLA in healthy donors. Germline V gene sequence: CDR1 LNHDA, CDR2 SQIVND (reference sequence). The CDR3 totals 17 residues. V gave up 5 bases and J gave up 0 bases; unmatched junction bases: 10. Primers included in the PCR were 60 Vbeta and 13 Jbeta primers. Produced via immunoSEQ multiplex PCR; TCRdb's table is partial and in-frame only. The repertoire has approximately 220,000 clones, 80% to 85% of them found once; the top ten carry 0.71%. The TCR originated in a boy younger than 10 in good health and CMV-seronegative. Specimen: PBMCs. The chain employs TRBV19 and TRBJ1-3; 7 positions agree with TRBD1. The CDR3 DNA reads as TGTGCCAGTAGTGTTTGGGCGGGACAGTTCTCTGGAAACACCATATATTTT. It translates to CASSVWAGQFSGNTIYF.